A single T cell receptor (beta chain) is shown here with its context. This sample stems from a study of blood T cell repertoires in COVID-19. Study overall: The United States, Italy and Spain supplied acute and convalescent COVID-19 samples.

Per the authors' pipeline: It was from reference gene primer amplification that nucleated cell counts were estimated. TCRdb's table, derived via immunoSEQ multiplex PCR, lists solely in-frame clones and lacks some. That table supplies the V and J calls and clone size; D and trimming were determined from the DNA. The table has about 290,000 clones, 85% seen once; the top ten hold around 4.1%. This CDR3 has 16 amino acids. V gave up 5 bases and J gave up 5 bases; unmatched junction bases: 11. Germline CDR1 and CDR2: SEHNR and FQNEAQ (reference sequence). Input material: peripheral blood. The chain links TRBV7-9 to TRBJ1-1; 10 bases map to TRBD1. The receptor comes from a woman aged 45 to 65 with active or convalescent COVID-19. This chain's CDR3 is CASSPRQGAPGTEAFF. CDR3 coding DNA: TGTGCCAGCAGCCCGCGACAGGGGGCGCCGGGAACTGAAGCTTTCTTT. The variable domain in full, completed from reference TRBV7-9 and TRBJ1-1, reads DTGVSQNPRHKITKRGQNVTFRCDPISEHNRLYWYRQTLGQGPEFLTYFQNEAQLEKSRLLSDRFSAERPKGSFSTLEIQRTEQGDSAMYLCASSPRQGAPGTEAFFGQGTRLTVV.